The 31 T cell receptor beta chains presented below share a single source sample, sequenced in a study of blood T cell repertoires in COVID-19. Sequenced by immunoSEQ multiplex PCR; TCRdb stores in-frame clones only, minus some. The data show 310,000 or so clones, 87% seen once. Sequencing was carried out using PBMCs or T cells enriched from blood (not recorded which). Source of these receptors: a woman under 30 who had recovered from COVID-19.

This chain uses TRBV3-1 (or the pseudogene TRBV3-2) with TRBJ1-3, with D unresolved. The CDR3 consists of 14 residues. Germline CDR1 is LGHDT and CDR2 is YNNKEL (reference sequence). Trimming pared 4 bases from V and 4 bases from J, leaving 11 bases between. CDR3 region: CASSRGGLGNTIYF. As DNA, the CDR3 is TGTGCCAGCAGCCGCGGAGGGCTAGGAAACACCATATATTTT.

This chain's CDR3 is CASSLTGTSGGLNNEQFF. The CDR3 DNA sequence: TGCGCCAGCAGCTTGACTGGGACTAGCGGGGGGCTGAACAATGAGCAGTTCTTC. The chain couples TRBV5-1 to TRBJ2-1; 15 bases line up with TRBD2. J was trimmed by 5 bases and V by 1 base; bases with no gene match: 7. The CDR3 contains 18 residues. CDR1 and CDR2 from the germline V gene are SGHRS and YFSETQ.

CDR3 sequence reads: CASSSRTSGSSYEQYF. CDR3 nucleotides: TGTGCCAGCAGTTCCAGGACTAGCGGGAGCTCCTACGAGCAGTACTTC. The chain combines TRBV6-5 with TRBJ2-7, with 13 bases fitting TRBD2. This CDR3 is 16 amino acids long. Germline V lookup: CDR1 MNHEY, CDR2 SVGAGI. V was clipped by 4 bases and J by 0 bases; unmatched bases: 3.

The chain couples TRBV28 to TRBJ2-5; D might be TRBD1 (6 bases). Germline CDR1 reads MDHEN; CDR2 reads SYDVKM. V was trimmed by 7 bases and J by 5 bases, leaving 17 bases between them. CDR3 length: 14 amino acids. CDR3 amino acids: CASKSDSRQETQYF. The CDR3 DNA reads TGTGCCAGCAAATCGGACAGCCGCCAGGAGACCCAGTACTTC.

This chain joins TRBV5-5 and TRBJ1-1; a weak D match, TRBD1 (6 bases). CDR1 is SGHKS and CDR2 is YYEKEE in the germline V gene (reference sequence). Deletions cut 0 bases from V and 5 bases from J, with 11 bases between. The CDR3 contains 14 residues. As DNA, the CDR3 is TGTGCCAGCAGCTTGGCCGCCGGACAGACTGAAGCTTTCTTT. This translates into CASSLAAGQTEAFF.

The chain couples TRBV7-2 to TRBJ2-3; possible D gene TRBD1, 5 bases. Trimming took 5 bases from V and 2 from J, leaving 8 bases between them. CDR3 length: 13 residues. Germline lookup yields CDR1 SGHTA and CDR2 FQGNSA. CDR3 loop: CASSQQVTDTQYF. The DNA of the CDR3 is TGTGCCAGCAGCCAACAGGTCACAGATACGCAGTATTTT.

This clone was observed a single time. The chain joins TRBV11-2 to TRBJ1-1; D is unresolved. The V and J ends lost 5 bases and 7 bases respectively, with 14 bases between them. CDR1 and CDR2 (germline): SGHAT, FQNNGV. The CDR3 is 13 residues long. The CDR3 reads CASSRAREDEAFF. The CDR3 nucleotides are TGTGCCAGCAGCCGCGCGCGGGAGGATGAAGCTTTCTTT.

The CDR3 sequence is CATRDTGSTEAFF. The CDR3 DNA reads as TGTGCCACCAGAGACACAGGGTCCACTGAAGCTTTCTTT. V gene TRBV24-1 combines with J gene TRBJ1-1; D possibly corresponds to TRBD1 (6 bases). The V end lost 7 bases, the J end lost 4 bases, and 12 bases lay between the germline ends. The germline V gene encodes CDR1 KGHDR and CDR2 SFDVKD. The CDR3 spans 13 residues.

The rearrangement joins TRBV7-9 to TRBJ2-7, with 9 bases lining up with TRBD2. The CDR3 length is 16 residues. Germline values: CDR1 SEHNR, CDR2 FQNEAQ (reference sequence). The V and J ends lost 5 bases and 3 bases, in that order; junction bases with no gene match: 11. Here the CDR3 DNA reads TGTGCCAGCAGCCCCCGCCCGCGGGAGGGCCTCTACGAGCAGTACTTC. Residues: CASSPRPREGLYEQYF.

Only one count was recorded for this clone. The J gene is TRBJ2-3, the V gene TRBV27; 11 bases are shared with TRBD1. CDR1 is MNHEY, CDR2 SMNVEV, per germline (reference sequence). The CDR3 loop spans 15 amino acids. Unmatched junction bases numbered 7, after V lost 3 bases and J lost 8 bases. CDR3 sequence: CASSFGTGGGGTQYF. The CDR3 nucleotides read TGTGCCAGCAGTTTTGGGACAGGGGGGGGAGGTACGCAGTATTTT.

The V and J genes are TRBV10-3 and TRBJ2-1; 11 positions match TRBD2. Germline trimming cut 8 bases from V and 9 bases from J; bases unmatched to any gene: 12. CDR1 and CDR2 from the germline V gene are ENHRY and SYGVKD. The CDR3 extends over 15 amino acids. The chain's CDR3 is CAIGETSGGLIEQFF. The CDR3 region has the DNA TGTGCCATCGGAGAAACTAGCGGGGGCCTGATTGAGCAGTTCTTC.

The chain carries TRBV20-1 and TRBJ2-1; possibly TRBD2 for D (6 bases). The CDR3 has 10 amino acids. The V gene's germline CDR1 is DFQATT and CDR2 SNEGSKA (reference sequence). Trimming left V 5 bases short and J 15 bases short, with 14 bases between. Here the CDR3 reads CSAVRRGPFF. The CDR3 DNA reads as TGCAGTGCTGTGAGGCGGGGCCCGTTCTTC.

DNA for the CDR3: TGTGCCAGCAGCTTAGATCGGGGGTACGAGCAGTACTTC. This translates into CASSLDRGYEQYF. The gene calls are TRBV11-3 and TRBJ2-7; D may be TRBD2 (6 bases). The CDR3 contains 13 residues. Germline V gives CDR1 SGHNT, CDR2 YENEEA. V was cut by 0 bases and J by 4 bases, with 7 bases left in between.

The CDR3, as DNA: TGTGCCACCAGCGAGGCAGGGCCTGAAGCTTTCTTT. It encodes CATSEAGPEAFF. This chain links TRBV15 with TRBJ1-1; D perhaps matches TRBD1 (5 bases). The CDR3 is made up of 12 amino acids. Germline V gene lookup returns CDR1 LNHNV and CDR2 YYDKDF (reference sequence). V was trimmed by 5 bases and J by 6 bases, leaving 10 bases between them. The full variable domain, in which reference TRBV15 and TRBJ1-1 provide the parts outside the CDR3, is DAMVIQNPRYQVTQFGKPVTLSCSQTLNHNVMYWYQQKSSQAPKLLFHYYDKDFNNEADTPDNFQSRRPNTSFCFLDIRSPGLGDTAMYLCATSEAGPEAFFGQGTRLTVV.

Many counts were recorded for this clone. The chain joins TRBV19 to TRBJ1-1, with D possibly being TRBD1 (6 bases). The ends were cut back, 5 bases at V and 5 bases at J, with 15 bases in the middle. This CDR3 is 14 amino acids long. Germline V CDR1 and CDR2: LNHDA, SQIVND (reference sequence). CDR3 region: CASSPRGGRTEAFF. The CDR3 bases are TGTGCCAGTAGTCCACGGGGGGGCAGGACTGAAGCTTTCTTT.

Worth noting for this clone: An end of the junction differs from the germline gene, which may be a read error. The CDR3 loop is CSASQWSYF. As DNA, the CDR3 is TGCAGTGCTAGTCAGTGGAGTTATTTT. This chain connects TRBV20-1 to TRBJ1-5, with D unresolved. CDR3 size: 9 residues. The V gene's germline CDR1 is DFQATT and CDR2 SNEGSKA (reference sequence).

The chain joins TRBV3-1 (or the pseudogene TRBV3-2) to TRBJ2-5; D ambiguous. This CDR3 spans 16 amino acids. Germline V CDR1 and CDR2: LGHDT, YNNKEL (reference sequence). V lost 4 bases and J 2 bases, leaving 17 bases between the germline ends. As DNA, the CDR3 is TGTGCCAGCAGCCCTACCCTATTCCACGGGCAAGAGACCCAGTACTTC. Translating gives CASSPTLFHGQETQYF.

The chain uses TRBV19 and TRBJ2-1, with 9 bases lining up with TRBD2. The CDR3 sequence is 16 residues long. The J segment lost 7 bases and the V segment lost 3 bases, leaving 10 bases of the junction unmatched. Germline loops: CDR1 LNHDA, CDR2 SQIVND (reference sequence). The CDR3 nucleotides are TGTGCCAGTAGTATGATATCCGCGGGAGGGCCTAATGAGCAGTTCTTC. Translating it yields CASSMISAGGPNEQFF.

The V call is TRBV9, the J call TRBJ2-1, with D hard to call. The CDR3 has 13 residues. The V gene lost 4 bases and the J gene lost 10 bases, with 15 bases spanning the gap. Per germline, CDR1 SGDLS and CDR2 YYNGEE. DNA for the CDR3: TGTGCCAGCAGCCCCGCCGTGGCTCCGGAGCAGTTCTTC. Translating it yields CASSPAVAPEQFF.

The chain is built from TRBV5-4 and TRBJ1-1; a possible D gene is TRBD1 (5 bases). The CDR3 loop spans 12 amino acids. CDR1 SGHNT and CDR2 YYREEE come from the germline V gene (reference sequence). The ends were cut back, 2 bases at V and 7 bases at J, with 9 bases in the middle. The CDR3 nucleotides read TGTGCCAGCAGCTTTGCGGGGCTTGAAGCTTTCTTT. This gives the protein CASSFAGLEAFF. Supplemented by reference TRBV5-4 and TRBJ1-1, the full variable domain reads ETGVTQSPTHLIKTRGQQVTLRCSSQSGHNTVSWYQQALGQGPQFIFQYYREEENGRGNFPPRFSGLQFPNYSSELNVNALELDDSALYLCASSFAGLEAFFGQGTRLTVV.

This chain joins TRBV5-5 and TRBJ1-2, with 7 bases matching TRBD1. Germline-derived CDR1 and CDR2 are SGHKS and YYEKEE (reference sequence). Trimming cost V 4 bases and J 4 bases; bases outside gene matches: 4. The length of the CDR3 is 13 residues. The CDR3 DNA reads TGTGCCAGCAGCCCGGGACAGCCCTATGGCTACACCTTC. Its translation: CASSPGQPYGYTF.

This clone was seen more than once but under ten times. For the CDR3, the DNA is TGCGCCAGCAGCTTGGTTCCTAGCGGGAGCTCCTACGAGCAGTACTTC. Translating it yields CASSLVPSGSSYEQYF. This chain joins TRBV5-1 and TRBJ2-7; TRBD2 aligns across 10 bases. The V gene end was trimmed by 0 bases and the J gene end by 0 bases; junction bases not matched to a gene: 3. The germline V gene has CDR1 SGHRS and CDR2 YFSETQ. CDR3 length: 16 amino acids.

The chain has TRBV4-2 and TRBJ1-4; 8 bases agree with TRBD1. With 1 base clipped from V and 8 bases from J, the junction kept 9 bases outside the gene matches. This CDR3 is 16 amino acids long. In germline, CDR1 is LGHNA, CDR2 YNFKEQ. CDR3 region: CASSQAGQAGGEKLFF. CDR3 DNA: TGTGCCAGCAGCCAAGCGGGACAGGCTGGGGGAGAAAAACTGTTTTTT.

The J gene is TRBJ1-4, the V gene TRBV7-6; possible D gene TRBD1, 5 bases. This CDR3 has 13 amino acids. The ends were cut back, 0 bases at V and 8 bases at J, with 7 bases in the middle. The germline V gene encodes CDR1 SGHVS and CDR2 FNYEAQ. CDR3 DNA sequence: TGTGCCAGCAGCTTAGCCACAGGCGAAAAACTGTTTTTT. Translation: CASSLATGEKLFF.

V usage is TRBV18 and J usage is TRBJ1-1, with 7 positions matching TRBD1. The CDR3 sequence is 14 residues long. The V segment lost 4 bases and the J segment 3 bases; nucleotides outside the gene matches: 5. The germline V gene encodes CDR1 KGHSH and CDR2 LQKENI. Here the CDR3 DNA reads TGTGCCAGCTCACTTGGGACAGCCTACACTGAAGCTTTCTTT. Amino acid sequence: CASSLGTAYTEAFF.

The CDR3 is CASSQGGTFNYGYTF. As DNA, the CDR3 is TGCGCCAGCAGCCAAGGCGGGACCTTTAACTATGGCTACACCTTC. The chain is built from TRBV4-1 and TRBJ1-2; D is perhaps TRBD1 (5 bases). Germline assignment: CDR1 MGHRA and CDR2 YSYEKL. This CDR3 has 15 residues. V was clipped by 1 base and J by 1 base, with 10 bases between them.

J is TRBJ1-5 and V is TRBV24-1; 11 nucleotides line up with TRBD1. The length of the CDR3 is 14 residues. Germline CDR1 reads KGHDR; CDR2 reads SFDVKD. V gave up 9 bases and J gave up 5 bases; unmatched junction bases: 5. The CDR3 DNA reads TGTGCCACCGGGACAGGGGGAGTTCATCAGCCCCAGCATTTT. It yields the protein CATGTGGVHQPQHF.

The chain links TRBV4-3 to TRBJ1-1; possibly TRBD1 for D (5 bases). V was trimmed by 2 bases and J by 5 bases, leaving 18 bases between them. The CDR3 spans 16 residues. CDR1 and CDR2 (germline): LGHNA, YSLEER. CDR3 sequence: CASSQPGGGKGTEAFF. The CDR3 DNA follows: TGCGCCAGCAGCCAACCCGGGGGGGGGAAGGGAACTGAAGCTTTCTTT.

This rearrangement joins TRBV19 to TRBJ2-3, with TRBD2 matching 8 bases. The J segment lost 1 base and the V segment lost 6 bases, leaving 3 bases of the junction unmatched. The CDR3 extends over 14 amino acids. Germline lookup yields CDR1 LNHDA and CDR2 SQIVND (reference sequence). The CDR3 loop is CASSAGGGTDTQYF. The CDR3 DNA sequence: TGTGCCAGTAGCGCGGGAGGAGGCACAGATACGCAGTATTTT.

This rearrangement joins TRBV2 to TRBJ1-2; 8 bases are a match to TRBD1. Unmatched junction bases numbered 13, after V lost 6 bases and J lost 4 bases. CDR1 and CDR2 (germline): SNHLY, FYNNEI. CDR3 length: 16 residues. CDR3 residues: CASSDRRTGMSYGYTF. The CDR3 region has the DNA TGTGCCAGCAGCGACCGGAGGACAGGGATGAGCTATGGCTACACCTTC.

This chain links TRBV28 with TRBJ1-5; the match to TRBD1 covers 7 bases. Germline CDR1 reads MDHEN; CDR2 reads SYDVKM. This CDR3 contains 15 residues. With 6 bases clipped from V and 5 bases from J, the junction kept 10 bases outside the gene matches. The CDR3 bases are TGTGCCAGCAGCTTACAGGGGTTAGGTGATCAGCCCCAGCATTTT. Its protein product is CASSLQGLGDQPQHF.